Sequencing of this T cell receptor beta chain was carried out in a study of regulatory T cells in long-lasting Graves disease. Arm-PCR of CDR3 regions and iRepertoire HTBI primers were used to build TCR beta libraries. TCRdb recomputed calls from the multiplex PCR reads with MiXCR, one row per CDR3 protein. The sample carries 500,000 or so distinct CDR3 sequences, 15% to 20% recorded once. Trimming removed 3 bases from V and 3 bases from J; junction bases left unmatched: 5. CDR3 length equals 15 residues. In germline, CDR1 is SGHAT, CDR2 FQNNGV. Documented time point: newly diagnosed GD, antithyroid drugs for less than 3 months. PBMCs were the source of the RNA used for TCR sequencing. This clonotype showed up many times. The sample was also reused in another study, on T cells in Graves' hyperthyroidism and ophthalmopathy. That publication notes: The TCR CDR3 was amplified in a first-round RT-PCR using the HTBI primer set.

Here the sequenced sample was peripheral blood mononuclear cells (PBMCs), taken at new diagnosis, from a patient treated with antithyroid drugs. The TCR was taken from a woman aged 40 to 65 with Graves disease. The V and J genes are TRBV11-2 and TRBJ1-2; TRBD1 matches 9 bases. The CDR3 here is CASSLTDRGDYGYTF. The CDR3 DNA follows: TGTGCCAGCAGCTTGACGGACAGGGGTGACTATGGCTACACCTTC.